Each of the 18 T cell receptor beta chains below was sequenced from the same sample in a study of blood T cell repertoires in COVID-19. The protocol was immunoSEQ multiplex PCR, while the TCRdb copy is restricted to in-frame clones and leaves out a portion. The sample has 90,000 to 120,000 clones; over 75% are singletons. The source material was peripheral blood. Source of these receptors: a human donor in a cohort sampled during active COVID-19.

J is TRBJ1-5 and V is TRBV6-5; 10 nucleotides align to TRBD1. The germline V gene has CDR1 MNHEY and CDR2 SVGAGI. Trimming at V came to 5 bases and at J to 7 bases, leaving 8 bases not matched to a gene. This CDR3 is 15 amino acids long. The CDR3 here is CASSTQTGGGQPQHF. CDR3 DNA sequence: TGTGCCAGCAGTACCCAGACAGGGGGCGGGCAGCCCCAGCATTTT.

V is TRBV5-5 and J is TRBJ2-7; tentatively, D is TRBD2 (5 bases). CDR3 length: 13 amino acids. Germline-derived CDR1 and CDR2 are SGHKS and YYEKEE (reference sequence). The V and J ends lost 4 bases and 6 bases respectively, with 14 bases between them. The CDR3 loop reads CASSIRVGLEQYF. CDR3 DNA sequence: TGTGCCAGCAGCATAAGGGTAGGACTCGAGCAGTACTTC.

The rearrangement joins TRBV29-1 to TRBJ2-7; TRBD1 might be the D (6 bases). Trimming left V 1 base short and J 0 bases short, with 13 bases between. Germline assignment: CDR1 SQVTM and CDR2 ANQGSEA. The CDR3 consists of 15 residues. CDR3 coding DNA: TGCAGCGTTGAAGTTCGGACAGACTTCTCCTACGAGCAGTACTTC. It specifies CSVEVRTDFSYEQYF.

Only one count was recorded for this clone. The chain has TRBV3-1 (or the pseudogene TRBV3-2) and TRBJ1-5, with 7 bases fitting TRBD1. With V trimmed by 5 bases and J by 5 bases, 3 bases remained unmatched. The germline V gene has CDR1 LGHDT and CDR2 YNNKEL (reference sequence). The CDR3 consists of 13 residues. The CDR3 nucleotides are TGTGCCAGCAGCGCGGGACAGTATCAGCCCCAGCATTTT. Protein sequence: CASSAGQYQPQHF.

The chain combines TRBV25-1 with TRBJ1-3; possible D gene TRBD1, 5 bases. The CDR3 is 15 amino acids. The V gene's germline CDR1 is MGHDK and CDR2 SYGVNS. Trimming removed 1 base at V and 4 bases at J, with 11 bases between. The CDR3 is CASSESAGNGNTIYF. In DNA, the CDR3 is TGTGCCAGCAGTGAATCGGCAGGGAACGGAAACACCATATATTTT.

The chain carries TRBV5-6 and TRBJ2-2; perhaps TRBD1 as D (6 bases). The CDR3 loop spans 15 amino acids. Trimming stripped 7 bases from V and 5 bases from J, with 18 bases between. CDR1 and CDR2 from the germline V gene are SGHDT and YYEEEE. The CDR3 loop is CASQRTYRATGELFF. DNA for the CDR3: TGTGCCAGCCAAAGGACCTACAGGGCTACCGGGGAGCTGTTTTTT.

The chain uses TRBV27 and TRBJ2-2, with 10 bases that match TRBD2. Germline CDR1 MNHEY, CDR2 SMNVEV (reference sequence). V lost 5 bases and J lost 5; bases outside the gene matches: 11. This CDR3 comprises 17 residues. The CDR3 protein is CASSQLAGSGRTGELFF. In DNA, the CDR3 is TGTGCCAGCAGTCAACTAGCGGGGAGCGGGAGGACCGGGGAGCTGTTTTTT.

About this clone itself: This specimen includes other DNA sequences encoding the same CDR3. V is TRBV7-9 and J is TRBJ2-2; a possible D gene is TRBD1 (6 bases). Germline loops: CDR1 SEHNR, CDR2 FQNEAQ (reference sequence). Trimming removed 1 base from V and 1 base from J, with 7 bases in between. The CDR3 totals 15 residues. This chain's CDR3 is CASSLGGQNTGELFF. The CDR3 DNA follows: TGTGCCAGCAGCTTAGGGGGACAGAACACCGGGGAGCTGTTTTTT.

The V gene is TRBV30, the J gene TRBJ1-1; maybe TRBD1 (5 bases). Germline V gene data show CDR1 as GTSNPN and CDR2 as SVGIG (reference sequence). Trimming left V 5 bases short and J 6 bases short, with 13 bases between. This CDR3 is built from 12 residues. CDR3 bases: TGTGCCTGGCAGGGTATTGCTTCTGAAGCTTTCTTT. This gives the protein CAWQGIASEAFF.

The chain couples TRBV4-2 to TRBJ2-7, with TRBD2 matching over 8 bases. Germline assignment: CDR1 LGHNA and CDR2 YNFKEQ. This CDR3 spans 14 amino acids. V lost 0 bases, J lost 4 bases, and 2 bases stayed unmatched. The CDR3: CASSQDSSGYEQYF. DNA of the CDR3: TGTGCCAGCAGCCAAGATTCTAGCGGGTACGAGCAGTACTTC.

The chain combines TRBV7-6 with TRBJ2-1; the match to TRBD2 covers 11 bases. In germline, CDR1 is SGHVS, CDR2 FNYEAQ. J was trimmed by 7 bases and V by 1 base; bases with no gene match: 6. The CDR3 is 16 amino acids. CDR3 DNA: TGTGCCAGCAGCTTAGGGCTAGCGGGAGGTCTTAATGAGCAGTTCTTC. Protein: CASSLGLAGGLNEQFF.

V and J are TRBV23-1 and TRBJ1-2; D might be TRBD1 (6 bases). TRBV23-1 is labeled an ORF, and its function is uncertain. This CDR3 has 19 amino acids. Trimming pared 0 bases from V and 4 bases from J, leaving 24 bases between. CDR3 DNA sequence: TGCGCCAGCAGTCAATCCCGTTCGGACAGCCCTGTGAATGGCTATGGCTACACCTTC. It specifies CASSQSRSDSPVNGYGYTF.

This clone was recorded only once. CDR3 nucleotide sequence: TGTGCCACCAGTGATCACAGGGGAAGCAATCAGCCCCAGCATTTT. Its translation is CATSDHRGSNQPQHF. The chain carries TRBV24-1 and TRBJ1-5, with TRBD1 matching 7 bases. With V trimmed by 3 bases and J by 1 base, 2 bases remained unmatched. CDR1 is KGHDR, CDR2 SFDVKD, per germline. The CDR3 runs to 15 residues.

The CDR3 loop is CASMPQGQGIYEQYF. DNA of the CDR3: TGTGCCAGCATGCCCCAGGGACAGGGGATCTACGAGCAGTACTTC. The genes are TRBV2 and TRBJ2-7, with 10 bases that match TRBD1. CDR3 length: 15 residues. Germline-derived CDR1 and CDR2 are SNHLY and FYNNEI. V trimming: 7 bases; J trimming: 3 bases; junction bases outside the gene matches: 9.

The gene calls are TRBV4-2 and TRBJ2-7; 9 positions match TRBD2. V was pared by 3 bases and J by 4 bases, with 4 bases of the junction left unmatched. This CDR3 region has 14 residues. Germline loops: CDR1 LGHNA, CDR2 YNFKEQ. CDR3 bases: TGTGCCAGCAGCCAGCCAACTAGCGGGTACGAGCAGTACTTC. Its translation: CASSQPTSGYEQYF.

This clone appeared once. The chain is built from TRBV4-2 and TRBJ2-1, with 7 bases identical to TRBD2. The V and J ends lost 4 bases and 8 bases, in that order; junction bases with no gene match: 20. The germline V gene encodes CDR1 LGHNA and CDR2 YNFKEQ. The length of the CDR3 is 18 residues. CDR3 coding DNA: TGTGCCAGCAGCCTAAGGAACACCGGACTAGGGGTCGGCGATGAGCAGTTCTTC. Protein product: CASSLRNTGLGVGDEQFF.

The V gene is TRBV6-2 or TRBV6-3, the J gene TRBJ2-1; 9 nucleotides match TRBD2. CDR3 size: 20 residues. V lost 5 bases, J lost 5 bases, and 22 bases stayed unmatched. The germline CDR1 and CDR2 sequences are MNHEY and SVGEGT. CDR3 loop: CASSTPGGGLGGRADNEQFF. The CDR3 coding sequence is TGTGCCAGCAGTACCCCCGGGGGAGGACTCGGCGGGAGGGCCGACAATGAGCAGTTCTTC.

V gene TRBV19 combines with J gene TRBJ2-1; tentative D call: TRBD2 (5 bases). This CDR3 is built from 14 residues. Per germline, CDR1 LNHDA and CDR2 SQIVND (reference sequence). V dropped 2 bases and J dropped 7 bases, with 12 bases sitting between them. In DNA form, the CDR3 reads TGTGCCAGTAGTATATCGGAGACTACGAATGAGCAGTTCTTC. Translating it yields CASSISETTNEQFF.